Listed below are T cell receptor beta chains from one sample, sequenced in a study of PD-L1 blockade in urothelial cancer. TCRdb's table, derived via immunoSEQ multiplex PCR, lists solely in-frame clones and lacks some. The data show about 120,000 clones, approximately 89% seen once. The source was PBMCs, collected around atezolizumab (anti-PD-L1) treatment. The receptors derive from a man aged 55 to 70 with urothelial cancer. CDR3s include the opening cysteine and the closing phenylalanine or tryptophan. Each record gives: D gene, clone size, V gene, J gene, CDR3 DNA, CDR3 protein. D genes are given only for firm matches. The listing skips clone size in some rows; elsewhere it reads once, few, many or a size class.

d_call: .; clone_size: .; v_call: TRBV10-2; j_call: TRBJ2-3; cdr3_nt: TGCGCCAGCAGTGAGATCCAGGGTTTCCAGGCGGTCGATACGCAGTATTTT; cdr3_aa: CASSEIQGFQAVDTQYF
d_call: TRBD2; clone_size: .; v_call: TRBV28; j_call: TRBJ2-3; cdr3_nt: TGTGCCAGCAGTTTAGCCGCCCAAGGCTCCATACTGTCGGGAGGAGAAGATACGCAGTATTTT; cdr3_aa: CASSLAAQGSILSGGEDTQYF
d_call: .; clone_size: .; v_call: TRBV20-1; j_call: TRBJ2-1; cdr3_nt: TGCAGTGCTCTAGCTTCCCCTGAGCAGTTCTTC; cdr3_aa: CSALASPEQFF
d_call: .; clone_size: .; v_call: TRBV30; j_call: TRBJ2-3; cdr3_nt: TGTGCCTGGAGTGTGGCGGGGCCGAGGGGTACGCAGTATTTT; cdr3_aa: CAWSVAGPRGTQYF
d_call: .; clone_size: .; v_call: TRBV27; j_call: TRBJ2-1; cdr3_nt: TGTGCCAGCAGTCCTCCCGCGACACACTACAATGAGCAGTTCTTC; cdr3_aa: CASSPPATHYNEQFF
d_call: TRBD1; clone_size: .; v_call: TRBV5-1; j_call: TRBJ2-7; cdr3_nt: TGCGCCAGCAGCCGATTCGGGACAGGGCAAGGTACCTACGAGCAGTACTTC; cdr3_aa: CASSRFGTGQGTYEQYF
d_call: TRBD1; clone_size: once; v_call: TRBV10-3; j_call: TRBJ1-2; cdr3_nt: TGTGCCACAGGGACAGGGGAGTATGGCTACACCTTC; cdr3_aa: CATGTGEYGYTF
d_call: .; clone_size: once; v_call: TRBV6-6; j_call: TRBJ1-1; cdr3_nt: TGTGCCAGCAACAACCAGGGGTGGGACACTGAAGCTTTCTTT; cdr3_aa: CASNNQGWDTEAFF
d_call: .; clone_size: .; v_call: TRBV7-2; j_call: TRBJ2-5; cdr3_nt: TGTGCCACGAGGGAGGCGGAGACCCAGTACTTC; cdr3_aa: CATREAETQYF
d_call: TRBD2; clone_size: .; v_call: TRBV11-2; j_call: TRBJ2-3; cdr3_nt: TGTGCCAGCAGCTCGCTAGCGGGGATCACAGATACGCAGTATTTT; cdr3_aa: CASSSLAGITDTQYF
d_call: TRBD1; clone_size: .; v_call: TRBV30; j_call: TRBJ2-3; cdr3_nt: TGTGCCTGGAGTCCCAGGGACAGGGGTTTTCCAGATACGCAGTATTTT; cdr3_aa: CAWSPRDRGFPDTQYF
d_call: .; clone_size: .; v_call: TRBV18; j_call: TRBJ2-3; cdr3_nt: TGTGCCAGCTCACACTACACAGATACGCAGTATTTT; cdr3_aa: CASSHYTDTQYF
d_call: .; clone_size: once; v_call: TRBV7-2; j_call: TRBJ1-5; cdr3_nt: TGTGCCAGCAGCTTAGCGGGGAGGGGCGGCCAGCCCCAGCATTTT; cdr3_aa: CASSLAGRGGQPQHF
d_call: TRBD1; clone_size: .; v_call: TRBV5-4; j_call: TRBJ2-7; cdr3_nt: TGCGCCAGCAGCCAAGAATACAGGGGCGAGCAGTACTTC; cdr3_aa: CASSQEYRGEQYF
d_call: TRBD1; clone_size: .; v_call: TRBV5-4; j_call: TRBJ1-1; cdr3_nt: TGTGCCAGCAGCTTAGGGACAGGGACGCTTGGGAACACTGAAGCTTTCTTT; cdr3_aa: CASSLGTGTLGNTEAFF
d_call: TRBD2; clone_size: .; v_call: TRBV15; j_call: TRBJ2-5; cdr3_nt: TGTGCCACCAGCAGAGATCTTGTGGGACTACCGACCCAGTACTTC; cdr3_aa: CATSRDLVGLPTQYF
d_call: TRBD1; clone_size: .; v_call: TRBV6-5; j_call: TRBJ2-7; cdr3_nt: TGTGCCAGCAGTACCTGGACAGGCACATACGAGCAGTACTTC; cdr3_aa: CASSTWTGTYEQYF
d_call: TRBD2; clone_size: .; v_call: TRBV4-3; j_call: TRBJ2-1; cdr3_nt: TGCGCCAGCAGCCAAGATTGGCGAGCGGGAGGGCCCCACAATGAGCAGTTCTTC; cdr3_aa: CASSQDWRAGGPHNEQFF